A selection of T cell receptor beta chains follows, all from one sample in a study of blood T cell repertoires in COVID-19. Measured with immunoSEQ multiplex PCR; TCRdb has only the in-frame clones, and not every one. This sample has over 450,000 clones, with roughly 91% found just once. Material for sequencing was peripheral blood. The receptors were gathered from a woman aged 45-60 years with COVID-19, enrolled during active disease. The CDR3 runs from the conserved cysteine through the conserved F or W. A D gene is named only where the DNA matches it firmly. Only part of the rows carry a size: once, few, many, or a class if the clone is expanded.

abundance	len	v_gene	j_gene	d_gene	CDR3nt	CDR3aa
once	16	TRBV10-3	TRBJ1-1	-	TGTGCCATCAGTGAGTCCCCTCAAGGGGTTCTCACTGAAGCTTTCTTT	CAISESPQGVLTEAFF
-	14	TRBV2	TRBJ1-5	-	TGTGCCAGCAGGAACAGGGAATCTAATCAGCCCCAGCATTTT	CASRNRESNQPQHF
-	13	TRBV5-8	TRBJ2-7	TRBD1	TGTGCCAGCAGCCGAATGACAGGGGACGAGCAGTACTTC	CASSRMTGDEQYF
-	14	TRBV5-4	TRBJ1-6	TRBD1	TGTGCCAGCAGCGGGGGACAGGATAATTCACCCCTCCACTTT	CASSGGQDNSPLHF
-	15	TRBV6-5	TRBJ1-5	-	TGTGCCAGCAGACCCCGGGGGGCAACCAATCAGCCCCAGCATTTT	CASRPRGATNQPQHF
-	11	TRBV20-1	TRBJ2-7	-	TGCAGTGCTAAGGGGCAGGGGGAGCAGTACTTC	CSAKGQGEQYF
once	15	TRBV5-6	TRBJ2-7	TRBD1	TGTGCCAGCAGCTTGTATGACAGGGGCCCCTACGAGCAGTACTTC	CASSLYDRGPYEQYF
-	18	TRBV18	TRBJ2-2	TRBD2	TGTGCCAGCTCACCACCTTCCGGCGGGGGGCCGTACACCGGGGAGCTGTTTTTT	CASSPPSGGGPYTGELFF
-	12	TRBV5-1	TRBJ2-3	-	TGCGCCAGCAGCGCCTCAAGAAGCACGCAGTATTTT	CASSASRSTQYF
-	16	TRBV11-2	TRBJ1-5	-	TGTGCCAGCAGCTCCGAGGCAGGGGTGGGCAATCAGCCCCAGCATTTT	CASSSEAGVGNQPQHF
-	13	TRBV25-1	TRBJ1-1	TRBD1	TGTGCCAGCAGACACAGGGGGGGGACTGAAGCTTTCTTT	CASRHRGGTEAFF
-	14	TRBV6-2/TRBV6-3	TRBJ1-5	-	TGTGCCAGCAGTTTACAGGGCCGAAATCAGCCCCAGCATTTT	CASSLQGRNQPQHF
once	15	TRBV21-1	TRBJ2-7	-	TGTGCCAGCAGCAATAGTGGCGGGGGGCCTTACGAGCAGTACTTC	CASSNSGGGPYEQYF
-	13	TRBV9	TRBJ2-7	TRBD2	TGTGCCAGCAGCCCGGGGGGGTACCTGGAGCAGTACTTC	CASSPGGYLEQYF
few	12	TRBV3-1/TRBV3-2	TRBJ2-7	-	TGTGCCAGCAGCCAAGATACGGGGGAGCAGTACTTC	CASSQDTGEQYF
-	16	TRBV27	TRBJ2-3	TRBD2	TGTGCCAGCAGTCTTCTAGCGGGGGGGCCCCTAGATACGCAGTATTTT	CASSLLAGGPLDTQYF
-	15	TRBV7-9	TRBJ2-1	-	TGTGCCAGCAGCCCCTACACAGGGACGGTGAATGAGCAGTTCTTC	CASSPYTGTVNEQFF
once	13	TRBV28	TRBJ1-1	-	TGTGCCAGCACCCGAGAGGGTTACACTGAAGCTTTCTTT	CASTREGYTEAFF
-	15	TRBV19	TRBJ1-5	TRBD1	TGTGCCAGTAGTAGGGGACAGGGGAGAAATCAGCCCCAGCATTTT	CASSRGQGRNQPQHF
-	14	TRBV2	TRBJ2-7	TRBD1	TGTGCCAGCAGTACCCGGACAGGGGGAGGGGAGCAGTACTTC	CASSTRTGGGEQYF
-	14	TRBV6-5	TRBJ2-3	TRBD1	TGTGCCAGCATCCGGGACAGGGGAACAGATACGCAGTATTTT	CASIRDRGTDTQYF
-	13	TRBV4-1	TRBJ2-6	-	TGCGCCAGCAGCCAGGCAGGGGCCAACGTCCTGACTTTC	CASSQAGANVLTF
-	16	TRBV6-6	TRBJ1-4	TRBD1	TGTGCCAGCAGTATTGCTACAGGGGGCGGGGGTGAAAAACTGTTTTTT	CASSIATGGGGEKLFF
-	15	TRBV3-1/TRBV3-2	TRBJ1-1	-	TGTGCCAGCAGACACAGGGCAGGACCGAACACTGAAGCTTTCTTT	CASRHRAGPNTEAFF
-	14	TRBV19	TRBJ1-1	-	TGTGCCAGTAGTATCGGGCAGGGGAGCACTGAAGCTTTCTTT	CASSIGQGSTEAFF
-	15	TRBV5-4	TRBJ2-2	-	TGTGCCAGCAGCTTTGGGGCAGTGAACACCGGGGAGCTGTTTTTT	CASSFGAVNTGELFF
few	15	TRBV16	TRBJ2-7	-	TGTGCCAGCAGCCCAGCCGAGATCCCCGGGGACGAGCAGTACTTC	CASSPAEIPGDEQYF
-	16	TRBV5-1	TRBJ2-5	TRBD2	TGCGCCAGCAGCTGGGAAGCGGGAACCACCCAAGAGACCCAGTACTTC	CASSWEAGTTQETQYF
-	14	TRBV5-6	TRBJ1-6	TRBD1	TGTGCCAGCAGCTTAGACAGGGATAATTCACCCCTCCACTTT	CASSLDRDNSPLHF
-	16	TRBV5-1	TRBJ2-7	TRBD1	TGCGCCAGCCAGACTACGCCGGGACAGGTTTTCTACGAGCAGTACTTC	CASQTTPGQVFYEQYF
-	13	TRBV7-7	TRBJ1-5	-	TGTGCCAGCAGCTTAGATCAGTATCAGCCCCAGCATTTT	CASSLDQYQPQHF
-	13	TRBV25-1	TRBJ2-2	TRBD1	TGTGCCAGCAGTTGGGACAGCCACGGGGAGCTGTTTTTT	CASSWDSHGELFF
-	15	TRBV3-1/TRBV3-2	TRBJ2-1	TRBD2	TGTGCCAGCAGGAAATGGACTAGCGGGGAAGATGAGCAGTTCTTC	CASRKWTSGEDEQFF
-	12	TRBV3-1/TRBV3-2	TRBJ2-3	-	TGTGCCAGCAGCCTCCTAACAGATACGCAGTATTTT	CASSLLTDTQYF
-	15	TRBV10-2	TRBJ2-3	TRBD1	TGCGCCAGCAACCCCGGGACAGGGGACACAGATACGCAGTATTTT	CASNPGTGDTDTQYF
-	15	TRBV4-2	TRBJ1-1	-	TGTGCCAGCAGCCAAGATGAGTCTCGTCCCCCTGAAGCTTTCTTT	CASSQDESRPPEAFF
-	12	TRBV12-5	TRBJ2-1	-	TGTGCTAGTGGTTTGCAGGCCGATGAGCAGTTCTTC	CASGLQADEQFF
-	16	TRBV5-1	TRBJ2-5	TRBD1	TGCGCCAGCTACAGGGACAGGGGAGGTCTCGGAGAGACCCAGTACTTC	CASYRDRGGLGETQYF
-	14	TRBV28	TRBJ2-3	TRBD1	TGTGCCAGCAGACGGACAGGGCGGACAGATACGCAGTATTTT	CASRRTGRTDTQYF
-	11	TRBV6-5	TRBJ1-1	-	TGTGCCAGCAGTTACCCCGGGGAAGCTTTCTTT	CASSYPGEAFF
-	12	TRBV4-2	TRBJ1-6	-	TGTGCCAGCGGTTGGGGGGACTCACCCCTCCACTTT	CASGWGDSPLHF
-	16	TRBV28	TRBJ2-4	TRBD1	TGTGCCAGCAGACTTACAGGGGACATAGCCAAAAACATTCAGTACTTC	CASRLTGDIAKNIQYF